This TCR beta chain was captured in a study of cytomegalovirus exposure and HLA in healthy donors. The CDR3 consists of 13 residues. Trimming took off 7 bases at V and 4 bases at J, with 10 bases between the two ends. From germline, CDR1 is MGHDK and CDR2 SYGVNS. PCR used 60 Vbeta primers and 13 Jbeta primers. Sequencing was performed with immunoSEQ multiplex PCR; in TCRdb, only in-frame clones are kept and a portion is missing. The sample holds some 200,000 clones, 75% to 85% seen once. Sequenced input: PBMCs. This receptor was identified in a woman in her fifties or sixties in good health and CMV-seropositive. V is TRBV25-1 and J is TRBJ2-2; perhaps TRBD2 as D (7 bases). CDR3 bases: TGTGCCAGCACGGGGGGCCGCACCGGGGAGCTGTTTTTT. Translating it yields CASTGGRTGELFF.